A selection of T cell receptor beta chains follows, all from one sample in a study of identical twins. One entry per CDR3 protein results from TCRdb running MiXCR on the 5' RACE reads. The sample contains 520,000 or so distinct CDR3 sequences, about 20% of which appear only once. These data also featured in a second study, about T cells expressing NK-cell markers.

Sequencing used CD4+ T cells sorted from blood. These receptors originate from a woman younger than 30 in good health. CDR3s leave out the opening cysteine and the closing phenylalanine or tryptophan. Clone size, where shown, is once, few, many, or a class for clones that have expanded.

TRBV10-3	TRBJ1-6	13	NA	AIGDPDRGYSPLH
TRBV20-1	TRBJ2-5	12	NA	SASWADLQETQY
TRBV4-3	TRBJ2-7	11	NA	ASSQAGSYEQY
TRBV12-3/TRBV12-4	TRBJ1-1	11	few	ASSPDRKLPAF
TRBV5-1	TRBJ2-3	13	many	ASSQTLAKPDTQY
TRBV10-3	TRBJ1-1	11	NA	AIRGDLNTEAF
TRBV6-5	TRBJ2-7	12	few	ASSYVRQAYEQY
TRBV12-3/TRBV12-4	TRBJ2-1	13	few	ASRPGTGTYNEQF
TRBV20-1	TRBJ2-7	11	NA	SVSKRAAYEQY
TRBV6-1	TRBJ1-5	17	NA	ASSPGLRTGTGGLRPQH
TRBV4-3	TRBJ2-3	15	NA	ASSQERTSGGTDTQY
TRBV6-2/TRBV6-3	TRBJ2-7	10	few	ASSYTRYEQY
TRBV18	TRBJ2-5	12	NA	ASSPRRNQETQY
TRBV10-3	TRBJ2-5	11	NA	AAMGAGAETQY
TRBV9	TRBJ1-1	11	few	ASSGGQSFQAF
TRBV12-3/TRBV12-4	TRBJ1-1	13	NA	ASSSIQAEGTEAF
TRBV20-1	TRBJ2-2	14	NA	NARDPRQGNTGELF
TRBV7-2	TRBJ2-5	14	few	ASSLGAGAGAETQY